Below, 31 T cell receptor beta chains from the same sample are listed, as sequenced in a study of beta chain features in type 1 diabetes. Of the isolated RNA, all was reverse transcribed, and so the sequenced material was expressed TCRB transcripts. The assay was immunoSEQ multiplex PCR, and TCRdb's table has in-frame clones only and misses some. Of about 470,000 clones listed, approximately 31% are singletons. Sequencing was done on a sample of naive CD4+ T cells from blood. Every receptor here comes from a man aged 18 to 29 in good health.

The gene calls are TRBV29-1 and TRBJ2-1; 7 bases fit TRBD2. Germline values: CDR1 SQVTM, CDR2 ANQGSEA. This CDR3 spans 13 amino acids. V shed 4 bases, J shed 6 bases, and the junction held 6 bases outside the gene matches. As DNA, the CDR3 is TGCAGCGTTGGCGGGGGTAAGATCAATGAGCAGTTCTTC. Amino acids: CSVGGGKINEQFF.

The CDR3 protein is CASSPSGSRQETQYF. In nucleotides, the CDR3 is TGCGCCAGCAGCCCCAGCGGGTCAAGGCAAGAGACCCAGTACTTC. The chain is built from TRBV5-1 and TRBJ2-5; a possible D gene is TRBD2 (6 bases). Germline CDR1 and CDR2: SGHRS and YFSETQ. The V end was cut by 4 bases, the J end by 2 bases, with 15 bases between. This CDR3 region has 15 residues.

To note about this clone: Other DNA sequences in the same sample also yield this CDR3. The genes are TRBV7-2 and TRBJ2-5; D uncertain. This CDR3 contains 13 residues. V was pared by 3 bases and J by 1 base, with 6 bases between. Germline V lookup: CDR1 SGHTA, CDR2 FQGNSA. CDR3 sequence (DNA): TGTGCCAGCAGCTTCGACGGCCAAGAGACCCAGTACTTC. Amino acid sequence: CASSFDGQETQYF.

J is TRBJ2-3 and V is TRBV2, with TRBD2 matching 8 bases. The germline CDR1 and CDR2 sequences are SNHLY and FYNNEI. V shed 5 bases and J 3 bases; nucleotides not matched to a gene: 4. The CDR3 runs to 14 residues. CDR3 in DNA: TGTGCCAGCAGTAGCGGGAGAGGTACAGATACGCAGTATTTT. Its translation: CASSSGRGTDTQYF.

This clone has only a few counts. Other nucleotide sequences in the sample specify the same CDR3. The genes are TRBV30 and TRBJ2-7, with no clear D. Germline V gene data show CDR1 as GTSNPN and CDR2 as SVGIG (reference sequence). V dropped 0 bases and J dropped 3 bases, with 6 bases sitting between them. The CDR3 covers 12 residues. The CDR3 DNA reads as TGTGCCTGGAGTGTTAATCGCTACGAGCAGTACTTC. The encoded protein is CAWSVNRYEQYF.

This clone appeared a few times. The chain carries TRBV15 and TRBJ2-5, with D unresolved. The CDR3 totals 16 residues. CDR1 is LNHNV and CDR2 is YYDKDF in the germline V gene (reference sequence). V was pared by 4 bases and J by 1 base, with 16 bases between. As DNA, the CDR3 is TGTGCCACCAGCACCGCCCTCACGAGCAGCCAAGAGACCCAGTACTTC. Translation gives CATSTALTSSQETQYF.

This clone was counted only a few times. The chain uses TRBV5-6 and TRBJ2-1, with 11 nucleotides matching TRBD1. Germline V lookup: CDR1 SGHDT, CDR2 YYEEEE. The junction had 5 bases not matched to a gene; V was cut back by 4 bases and J by 5 bases. CDR3 length: 15 amino acids. The DNA of the CDR3 is TGTGCCAGCAGCCGGACAGGGGGCTGGAACAATGAGCAGTTCTTC. Its translation is CASSRTGGWNNEQFF.

This sequence joins TRBV5-1 and TRBJ2-5; D gene unclear. Per germline, CDR1 SGHRS and CDR2 YFSETQ. The CDR3 loop spans 14 amino acids. V was pared by 4 bases and J by 2 bases, with 12 bases between. In DNA, the CDR3 is TGCGCCAGCAGCCCTGGTGCCAGTCAAGAGACCCAGTACTTC. This codes for CASSPGASQETQYF.

This clone was observed a handful of times. The chain uses TRBV4-3 and TRBJ2-2, with D tentatively TRBD1 (6 bases). Germline CDR1 reads LGHNA; CDR2 reads YSLEER. There are 17 residues in the CDR3. V lost 2 bases to trimming and J lost 9 bases, with 22 bases between them. In nucleotides, the CDR3 is TGCGCCAGCAGCCAATTTGACATGGGCGACAGGCGTCGGGAGCTGTTTTTT. Translated: CASSQFDMGDRRRELFF.

On this clone: Other DNA sequences within the sample encode an identical CDR3. V usage is TRBV5-1 and J usage is TRBJ2-1; D is possibly TRBD1 (5 bases). CDR3 length: 14 amino acids. CDR1 and CDR2 from the germline V gene are SGHRS and YFSETQ. Trimming removed 0 bases from V and 3 bases from J, with 7 bases in between. The CDR3 here is CASSLVQGYNEQFF. In DNA, the CDR3 is TGCGCCAGCAGCTTGGTGCAGGGCTACAATGAGCAGTTCTTC. The variable domain in full, with the rest retrieved from reference TRBV5-1 and TRBJ2-1, is KAGVTQTPRYLIKTRGQQVTLSCSPISGHRSVSWYQQTPGQGLQFLFEYFSETQRNKGNFPGRFSGRQFSNSRSEMNVSTLELGDSALYLCASSLVQGYNEQFFGPGTRLTVL.

This clone came up a few times. This chain uses TRBV4-1 with TRBJ2-7, with 8 bases matching TRBD1. J gave up 6 bases and V 1 base, and 11 bases lay outside the gene matches. Germline V lookup: CDR1 MGHRA, CDR2 YSYEKL. This CDR3 has 16 residues. The CDR3 here is CASSQVRARGLSEQYF. The CDR3 DNA reads as TGCGCCAGCAGCCAAGTCCGGGCCAGGGGGCTATCCGAGCAGTACTTC.

The V and J genes are TRBV9 and TRBJ1-5, with D perhaps TRBD1 (5 bases). V lost 0 bases, J lost 7 bases, and 5 bases lay in between. The CDR3 covers 12 residues. In germline, CDR1 is SGDLS, CDR2 YYNGEE. CDR3 loop: CASSVGDQPQHF. The CDR3 DNA follows: TGTGCCAGCAGCGTAGGGGACCAGCCCCAGCATTTT.

This clone has just a few counts. The chain combines TRBV11-2 with TRBJ2-3; the match to TRBD2 covers 9 bases. The junction had 4 bases not matched to a gene; V was cut back by 2 bases and J by 1 base. Germline V gene data show CDR1 as SGHAT and CDR2 as FQNNGV. The length of the CDR3 is 16 residues. The CDR3 nucleotides are TGTGCCAGCAGCTTACGGCGGGAGGGCCGCACAGATACGCAGTATTTT. It specifies CASSLRREGRTDTQYF. The variable domain in full, completed from reference TRBV11-2 and TRBJ2-3, reads EAGVAQSPRYKIIEKRQSVAFWCNPISGHATLYWYQQILGQGPKLLIQFQNNGVVDDSQLPKDRFSAERLKGVDSTLKIQPAKLEDSAVYLCASSLRREGRTDTQYFGPGTRLTVL.

This clone was detected only a few times. The chain has TRBV30 and TRBJ2-1, with 7 bases lining up with TRBD1. The V gene end was trimmed by 1 base and the J gene end by 3 bases; junction bases not matched to a gene: 6. The CDR3 has 15 residues. Germline CDR1 and CDR2: GTSNPN and SVGIG (reference sequence). The CDR3 is CAWSDRGRGYNEQFF. CDR3 nucleotide sequence: TGTGCCTGGAGTGACAGGGGCCGAGGCTACAATGAGCAGTTCTTC.

The chain links TRBV10-3 to TRBJ2-7, with TRBD2 matching 13 bases. This CDR3 has 14 residues. After removal of 9 bases from V and 2 bases from J, the junction contained 4 bases not matched to a gene. CDR1 ENHRY and CDR2 SYGVKD come from the germline V gene. CDR3 DNA sequence: TGTGCCATTCACGGACTAGCGGGAGCCTACGAGCAGTACTTC. Its translation is CAIHGLAGAYEQYF.

This clone came up a few times. The V gene is TRBV28, the J gene TRBJ2-7; no clear D. Trimming shortened V by 10 bases and J by 3 bases, and 7 bases separated the two germline ends. The germline V gene encodes CDR1 MDHEN and CDR2 SYDVKM. This CDR3 comprises 10 residues. This CDR3 is CATRYYEQYF. CDR3 in DNA: TGTGCCACCCGCTACTACGAGCAGTACTTC.

Only a few counts were recorded for this clone. This sequence joins TRBV7-2 and TRBJ2-2, with D perhaps matching TRBD2 (6 bases). The germline CDR1 and CDR2 sequences are SGHTA and FQGNSA. V shed 5 bases and J shed 1 base, with 14 bases lying between them. This CDR3 is 16 amino acids long. CDR3 nucleotide sequence: TGTGCCAGCAGCCCTCCGGGACTGGAGAACACCGGGGAGCTGTTTTTT. Its protein product is CASSPPGLENTGELFF.

In regard to this clone: The same CDR3 can be traced to other DNA sequences in this sample. The rearrangement uses TRBV29-1 and TRBJ1-1, with a weak D call TRBD1 (6 bases). V was cut by 4 bases and J by 0 bases, with 9 bases left in between. This CDR3 is built from 13 residues. CDR1 is SQVTM and CDR2 is ANQGSEA in the germline V gene. The CDR3 DNA is TGCAGCGTTGTCCGGGACATGAACACTGAAGCTTTCTTT. Its translation: CSVVRDMNTEAFF.

This clone was seen only a few times. The rearrangement links TRBV7-2 to TRBJ2-3, with TRBD1 as a possible D gene (5 bases). This CDR3 spans 15 amino acids. Germline loops: CDR1 SGHTA, CDR2 FQGNSA. Trimming cost V 1 base and J 7 bases, with 15 bases left between them. In nucleotides, the CDR3 is TGTGCCAGCAGCTTAGGGCTCCCGACAGATTATACGCAGTATTTT. Protein: CASSLGLPTDYTQYF.

The gene calls are TRBV28 and TRBJ2-1, with D possibly matching TRBD1 (6 bases). Germline CDR1 reads MDHEN; CDR2 reads SYDVKM. This CDR3 has 15 amino acids. Trimming left V 6 bases short and J 3 bases short, with 15 bases between. CDR3 DNA sequence: TGTGCCAGCAGCTCCGGGACACCTCGCTACAATGAGCAGTTCTTC. Translated: CASSSGTPRYNEQFF.

V gene TRBV14 combines with J gene TRBJ1-2, with TRBD1 identical over 7 bases. The V gene's germline CDR1 is SGHDN and CDR2 FVKESK. The V gene end was trimmed by 3 bases and the J gene end by 2 bases; junction bases not matched to a gene: 6. The CDR3 runs to 15 residues. CDR3 sequence reads: CASSQLDRANYGYTF. The CDR3 nucleotides are TGTGCCAGCAGCCAGCTCGACAGGGCCAACTATGGCTACACCTTC.

The CDR3 sequence is CASSSPGDEQYF. DNA of the CDR3: TGTGCCAGCAGTTCCCCGGGAGACGAGCAGTACTTC. The chain uses TRBV5-4 and TRBJ2-7, with D possibly being TRBD2 (6 bases). Trimming removed 5 bases from V and 5 bases from J, with 11 bases in between. In germline, CDR1 is SGHNT, CDR2 YYREEE (reference sequence). CDR3 length: 12 residues.

The chain links TRBV29-1 to TRBJ1-1; tentatively, D is TRBD1 (5 bases). Trimming took 4 bases from V and 1 from J, leaving 13 bases between them. Germline assignment: CDR1 SQVTM and CDR2 ANQGSEA. This CDR3 is built from 14 residues. CDR3 coding DNA: TGCAGCGTTGGGCTGTTGACAGCGAACACTGAAGCTTTCTTT. It is translated as CSVGLLTANTEAFF.

This clone turned up a few times. V gene TRBV15 combines with J gene TRBJ2-1; D remains unclear. Trimming took off 4 bases at V and 6 bases at J, with 7 bases between the two ends. CDR3 length: 12 amino acids. Germline CDR1 and CDR2: LNHNV and YYDKDF (reference sequence). CDR3 nucleotides: TGTGCCACCAGCACCTCCCGCAATGAGCAGTTCTTC. Its protein is CATSTSRNEQFF.

The chain uses TRBV30 and TRBJ2-5; 7 bases fit TRBD2. Germline V gene sequence: CDR1 GTSNPN, CDR2 SVGIG (reference sequence). Unmatched junction bases numbered 4, after V lost 5 bases and J lost 1 base. The CDR3 consists of 13 residues. In DNA form, the CDR3 reads TGTGCCTGGGGCGGACTAGGCCAAGAGACCCAGTACTTC. This codes for CAWGGLGQETQYF.

The rearrangement joins TRBV30 to TRBJ2-1; TRBD2 is a possible D gene (5 bases). The V end lost 5 bases, the J end lost 3 bases, and 14 bases lay between the germline ends. The germline V gene has CDR1 GTSNPN and CDR2 SVGIG (reference sequence). This CDR3 has 14 residues. The CDR3 bases are TGTGCCTGGGGGTCCGGGGTATACTACAATGAGCAGTTCTTC. It codes for CAWGSGVYYNEQFF.

V is TRBV6-5 and J is TRBJ1-2; D is undetermined. CDR1 and CDR2 from the germline V gene are MNHEY and SVGAGI. V was shortened by 7 bases and J by 4 bases, with 10 bases between the two germline ends. The CDR3 runs 12 residues. Here the CDR3 reads CASKADFYGYTF. The DNA of the CDR3 is TGTGCCAGCAAAGCGGACTTCTATGGCTACACCTTC.

The CDR3 loop is CASSPGLAFGELFF. CDR3 in DNA: TGTGCCAGCAGCCCGGGACTAGCCTTCGGGGAGCTGTTTTTT. The gene calls are TRBV7-2 and TRBJ2-2; 9 bases are a match to TRBD2. V shed 5 bases, J shed 7 bases, and the junction held 5 bases outside the gene matches. Germline V gives CDR1 SGHTA, CDR2 FQGNSA. The CDR3 loop spans 14 amino acids.

V is TRBV2 and J is TRBJ1-1; TRBD1 is a possible D gene (5 bases). Per germline, CDR1 SNHLY and CDR2 FYNNEI. This CDR3 is 14 amino acids long. V shed 5 bases and J shed 5 bases, with 15 bases lying between them. CDR3 nucleotides: TGTGCCAGCAGTCAGGAGTCGGGGGTTACTGAAGCTTTCTTT. This codes for CASSQESGVTEAFF.

This clone was seen just once. CDR3 sequence reads: CASSQGGEQYF. In DNA, the CDR3 is TGTGCCAGCAGTCAGGGTGGCGAGCAGTACTTC. V and J are TRBV9 and TRBJ2-7; tentatively, D is TRBD1 (5 bases). This CDR3 is 11 amino acids long. Germline CDR1 is SGDLS and CDR2 is YYNGEE. Trimming shortened V by 5 bases and J by 6 bases, and 9 bases separated the two germline ends.

The chain recombines TRBV11-2 with TRBJ2-7; D might be TRBD1 (6 bases). Trimming cost V 5 bases and J 0 bases, with 8 bases left between them. The germline CDR1 and CDR2 sequences are SGHAT and FQNNGV. The CDR3 runs 13 residues. The CDR3 DNA reads as TGTGCCAGCAGCCGACAGGACTCCTACGAGCAGTACTTC. Translating gives CASSRQDSYEQYF.